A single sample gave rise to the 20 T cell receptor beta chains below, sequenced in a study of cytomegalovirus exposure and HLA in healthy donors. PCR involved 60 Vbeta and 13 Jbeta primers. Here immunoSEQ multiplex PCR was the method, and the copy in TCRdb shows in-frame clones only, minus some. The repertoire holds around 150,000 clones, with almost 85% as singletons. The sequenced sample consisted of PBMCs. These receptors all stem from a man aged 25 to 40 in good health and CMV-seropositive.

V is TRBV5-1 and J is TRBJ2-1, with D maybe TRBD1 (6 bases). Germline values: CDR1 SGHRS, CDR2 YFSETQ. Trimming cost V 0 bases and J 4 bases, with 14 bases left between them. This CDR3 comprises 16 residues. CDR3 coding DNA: TGCGCCAGCAGCTTGGAGCTGGGGGCGGGTTACAATGAGCAGTTCTTC. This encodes CASSLELGAGYNEQFF.

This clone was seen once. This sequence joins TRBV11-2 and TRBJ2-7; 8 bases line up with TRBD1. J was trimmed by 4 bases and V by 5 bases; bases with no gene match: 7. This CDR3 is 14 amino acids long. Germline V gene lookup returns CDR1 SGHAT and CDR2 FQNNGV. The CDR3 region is CASSHWDRPYEQYF. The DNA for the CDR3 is TGTGCCAGCAGCCACTGGGACAGGCCGTACGAGCAGTACTTC.

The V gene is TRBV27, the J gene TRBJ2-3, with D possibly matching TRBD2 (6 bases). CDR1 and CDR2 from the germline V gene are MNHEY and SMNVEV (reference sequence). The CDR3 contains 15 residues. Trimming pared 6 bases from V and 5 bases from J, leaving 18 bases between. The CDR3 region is CASSPRGTVQDTQYF. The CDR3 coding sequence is TGTGCCAGCAGCCCGCGGGGTACGGTTCAAGATACGCAGTATTTT.

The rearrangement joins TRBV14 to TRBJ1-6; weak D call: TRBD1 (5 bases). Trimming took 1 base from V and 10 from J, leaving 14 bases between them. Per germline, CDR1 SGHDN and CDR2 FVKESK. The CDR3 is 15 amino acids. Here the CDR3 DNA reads TGTGCCAGCAGCCAAGCCCAGGGAAGGAACTCACCCCTCCACTTT. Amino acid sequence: CASSQAQGRNSPLHF.

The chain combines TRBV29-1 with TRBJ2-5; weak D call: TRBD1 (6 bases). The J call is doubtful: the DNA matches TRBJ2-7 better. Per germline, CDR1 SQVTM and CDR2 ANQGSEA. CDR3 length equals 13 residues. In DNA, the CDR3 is TGCAGCGTTGAAGCGGACAGTTCCTACGAGCAGTACTTC. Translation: CSVEADSSYEQYF.

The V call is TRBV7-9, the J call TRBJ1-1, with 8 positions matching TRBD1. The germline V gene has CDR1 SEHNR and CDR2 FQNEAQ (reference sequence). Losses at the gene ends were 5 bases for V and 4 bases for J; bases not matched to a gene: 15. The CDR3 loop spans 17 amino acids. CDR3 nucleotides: TGTGCCAGCAGCGCGTATCCAGGGGGCCCGCTTGGCACTGAAGCTTTCTTT. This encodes CASSAYPGGPLGTEAFF.

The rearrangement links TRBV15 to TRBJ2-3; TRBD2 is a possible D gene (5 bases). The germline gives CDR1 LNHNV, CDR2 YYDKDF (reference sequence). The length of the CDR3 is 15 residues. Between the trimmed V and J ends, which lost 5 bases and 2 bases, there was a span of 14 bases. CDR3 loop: CATSGWGAATDTQYF. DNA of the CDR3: TGTGCCACCAGCGGTTGGGGAGCGGCCACAGATACGCAGTATTTT.

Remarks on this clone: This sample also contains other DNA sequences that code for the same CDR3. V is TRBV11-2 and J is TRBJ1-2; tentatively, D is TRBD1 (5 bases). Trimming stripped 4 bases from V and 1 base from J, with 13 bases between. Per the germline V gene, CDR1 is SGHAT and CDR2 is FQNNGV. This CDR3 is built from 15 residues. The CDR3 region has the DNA TGTGCCAGCAGCTCAGCCGGGACTCTTAACTATGGCTACACCTTC. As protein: CASSSAGTLNYGYTF.

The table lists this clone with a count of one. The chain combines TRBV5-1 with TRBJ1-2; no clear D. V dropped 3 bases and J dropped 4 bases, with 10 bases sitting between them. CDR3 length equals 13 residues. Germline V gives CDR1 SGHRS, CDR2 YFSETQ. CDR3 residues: CASSYEEFYGYTF. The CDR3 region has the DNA TGCGCCAGCAGCTACGAGGAATTCTATGGCTACACCTTC.

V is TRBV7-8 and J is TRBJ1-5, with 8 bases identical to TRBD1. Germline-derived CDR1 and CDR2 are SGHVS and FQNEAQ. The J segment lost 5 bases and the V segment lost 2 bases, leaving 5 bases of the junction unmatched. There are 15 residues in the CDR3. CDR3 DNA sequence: TGTGCCAGCAGCTTAAGAGGACAGGGCGATCAGCCCCAGCATTTT. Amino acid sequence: CASSLRGQGDQPQHF.

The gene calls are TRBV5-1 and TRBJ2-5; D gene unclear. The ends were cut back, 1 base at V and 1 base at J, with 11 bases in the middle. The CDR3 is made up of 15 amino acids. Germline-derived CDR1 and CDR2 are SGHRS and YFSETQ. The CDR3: CASSLNSQVQETQYF. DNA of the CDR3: TGCGCCAGCAGCTTGAACTCTCAGGTCCAAGAGACCCAGTACTTC.

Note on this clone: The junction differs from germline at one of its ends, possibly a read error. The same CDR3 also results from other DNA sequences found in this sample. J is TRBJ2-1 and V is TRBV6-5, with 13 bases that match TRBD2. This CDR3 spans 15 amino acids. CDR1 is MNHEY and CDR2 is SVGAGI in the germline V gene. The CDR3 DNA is TGTGCTAGCAGTTACGTGACTAGCGGGGGGAATGAGCAGTTCTTC. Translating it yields CASSYVTSGGNEQFF.

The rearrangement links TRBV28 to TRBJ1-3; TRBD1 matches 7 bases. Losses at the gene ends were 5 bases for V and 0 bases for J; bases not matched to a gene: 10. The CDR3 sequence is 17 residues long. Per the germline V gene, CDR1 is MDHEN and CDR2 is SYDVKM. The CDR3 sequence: CASSPTGWATSGNTIYF. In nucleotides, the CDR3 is TGTGCCAGCAGTCCGACAGGGTGGGCTACCTCTGGAAACACCATATATTTT.

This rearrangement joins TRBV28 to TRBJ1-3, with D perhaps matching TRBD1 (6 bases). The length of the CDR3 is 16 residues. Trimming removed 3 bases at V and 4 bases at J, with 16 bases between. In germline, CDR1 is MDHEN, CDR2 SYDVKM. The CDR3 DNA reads TGTGCCAGCAGTTTCCCGAGACAGGCGCAAGGAAACACCATATATTTT. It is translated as CASSFPRQAQGNTIYF.

CDR3 sequence reads: CASSVGTGRLYEQYF. CDR3 bases: TGTGCCAGCAGCGTAGGGACAGGGAGACTCTACGAGCAGTACTTC. This chain connects TRBV9 to TRBJ2-7, with 8 bases identical to TRBD1. CDR1 is SGDLS and CDR2 is YYNGEE in the germline V gene. The V gene end was trimmed by 0 bases and the J gene end by 3 bases; junction bases not matched to a gene: 5. The CDR3 covers 15 residues. Full variable domain (remainder filled in from reference TRBV9 and TRBJ2-7): DSGVTQTPKHLITATGQRVTLRCSPRSGDLSVYWYQQSLDQGLQFLIQYYNGEERAKGNILERFSAQQFPDLHSELNLSSLELGDSALYFCASSVGTGRLYEQYFGPGTRLTVT.

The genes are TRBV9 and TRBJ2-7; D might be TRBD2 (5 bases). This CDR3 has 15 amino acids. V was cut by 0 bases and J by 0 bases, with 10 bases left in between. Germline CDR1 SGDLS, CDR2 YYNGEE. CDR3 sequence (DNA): TGTGCCAGCAGCGTAGAGGGAGCTCACTCCTACGAGCAGTACTTC. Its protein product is CASSVEGAHSYEQYF.

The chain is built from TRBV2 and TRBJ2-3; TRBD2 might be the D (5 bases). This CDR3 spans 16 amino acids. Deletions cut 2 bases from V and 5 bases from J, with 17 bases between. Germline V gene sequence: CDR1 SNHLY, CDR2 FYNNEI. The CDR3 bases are TGTGCCAGCAGTGAACGTTCCGGCGGGTTGCAAGATACGCAGTATTTT. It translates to CASSERSGGLQDTQYF. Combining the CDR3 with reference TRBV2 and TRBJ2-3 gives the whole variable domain EPEVTQTPSHQVTQMGQEVILRCVPISNHLYFYWYRQILGQKVEFLVSFYNNEISEKSEIFDDQFSVERPDGSNFTLKIRSTKLEDSAMYFCASSERSGGLQDTQYFGPGTRLTVL.

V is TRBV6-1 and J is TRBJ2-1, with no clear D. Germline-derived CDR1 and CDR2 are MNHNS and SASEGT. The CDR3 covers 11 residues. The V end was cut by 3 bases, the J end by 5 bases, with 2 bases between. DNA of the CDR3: TGTGCCAGCAGTGATAACAATGAGCAGTTCTTC. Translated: CASSDNNEQFF.

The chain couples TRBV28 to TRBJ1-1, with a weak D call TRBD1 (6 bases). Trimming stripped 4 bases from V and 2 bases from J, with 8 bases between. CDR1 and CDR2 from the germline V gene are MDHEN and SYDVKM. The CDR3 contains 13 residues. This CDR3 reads CASSSTGNTEAFF. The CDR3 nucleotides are TGTGCCAGCAGTTCGACAGGAAACACTGAAGCTTTCTTT. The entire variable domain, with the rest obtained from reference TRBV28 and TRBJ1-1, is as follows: DVKVTQSSRYLVKRTGEKVFLECVQDMDHENMFWYRQDPGLGLRLIYFSYDVKMKEKGDIPEGYSVSREKKERFSLILESASTNQTSMYLCASSSTGNTEAFFGQGTRLTVV.

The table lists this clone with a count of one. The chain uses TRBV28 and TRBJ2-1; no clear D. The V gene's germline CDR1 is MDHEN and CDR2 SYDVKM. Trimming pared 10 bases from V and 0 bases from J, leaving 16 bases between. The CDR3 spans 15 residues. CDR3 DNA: TGTGCCATCAAACCCCATAGTAGCTCCTACAATGAGCAGTTCTTC. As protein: CAIKPHSSSYNEQFF.